This T cell receptor (beta chain) was sequenced for a study of technical replicates of blood from several donors. TCRdb's copy holds only in-frame clones and misses some; the assay was immunoSEQ multiplex PCR. The table records some 80,000 clones, approximately 96% of them present only once. The CDR3 covers 14 residues. V shed 1 base and J shed 3 bases, with 9 bases lying between them. CDR1 and CDR2 from the germline V gene are SGHAT and FQNNGV. The TCR was taken from a human donor in good health. Source material: T cells isolated from PBMCs. The rearrangement links TRBV11-2 to TRBJ1-1, with D unclear. CDR3: CASSLGSGYTEAFF. The CDR3 DNA is TGTGCCAGCAGCTTAGGATCGGGGTACACTGAAGCTTTCTTT. The variable domain in full, with the rest retrieved from reference TRBV11-2 and TRBJ1-1, is EAGVAQSPRYKIIEKRQSVAFWCNPISGHATLYWYQQILGQGPKLLIQFQNNGVVDDSQLPKDRFSAERLKGVDSTLKIQPAKLEDSAVYLCASSLGSGYTEAFFGQGTRLTVV.